Listed below are T cell receptor beta chains from one sample, sequenced in a study of T cell responses to AZD1222 COVID-19 vaccine. Method: immunoSEQ multiplex PCR; TCRdb's copy keeps in-frame clones and lacks some. Found here are more than 75,000 clones, 90% of them singletons; the top ten hold 26%. The specimen was peripheral blood, collected on day 0 of AZD1222 vaccination. The receptor source for this set is an adult in good health. Both conserved end residues are part of each CDR3. Each record gives: V gene, D gene, J gene, clone size, CDR3 protein, CDR3 DNA. D genes are given only for firm matches. Rows may omit the clone size; those that give it use once, few, many or a size class.

v_call: TRBV24-1; d_call: .; j_call: TRBJ1-2; clone_size: .; cdr3_aa: CATSDPRRRNYGYTF; cdr3_nt: TGTGCCACCAGTGATCCCCGGCGTAGGAACTATGGCTACACCTTC
v_call: TRBV21-1; d_call: .; j_call: TRBJ2-7; clone_size: .; cdr3_aa: CASTPDREDLATLLEQYF; cdr3_nt: TGTGCCAGCACCCCGGACAGGGAGGACCTAGCGACCCTCTTAGAGCAGTACTTC
v_call: TRBV3-1/TRBV3-2; d_call: .; j_call: TRBJ2-7; clone_size: few; cdr3_aa: CASSLGDYEQYF; cdr3_nt: TGTGCCAGCAGCCTCGGGGACTACGAGCAGTACTTC
v_call: TRBV28; d_call: .; j_call: TRBJ1-1; clone_size: .; cdr3_aa: CASSSTGQVTEAFF; cdr3_nt: TGTGCCAGCAGTTCTACAGGGCAGGTCACTGAAGCTTTCTTT
v_call: TRBV24-1; d_call: .; j_call: TRBJ2-2; clone_size: .; cdr3_aa: CATRQGNTGELFF; cdr3_nt: TGTGCCACCAGACAGGGAAACACCGGGGAGCTGTTTTTT
v_call: TRBV7-3; d_call: TRBD2; j_call: TRBJ2-7; clone_size: .; cdr3_aa: CASSCPLAGGPFSISYEQYF; cdr3_nt: TGTGCCAGCAGCTGCCCACTAGCGGGAGGGCCTTTTAGTATTTCCTACGAGCAGTACTTC
v_call: TRBV5-4; d_call: TRBD1; j_call: TRBJ1-3; clone_size: .; cdr3_aa: CASSFPGTAARNTIYF; cdr3_nt: TGTGCCAGCAGCTTCCCCGGGACAGCGGCTAGAAACACCATATATTTT
v_call: TRBV19; d_call: TRBD2; j_call: TRBJ2-2; clone_size: .; cdr3_aa: CASSTLLAGGHGELFF; cdr3_nt: TGTGCCAGTAGTACGTTACTAGCGGGAGGGCACGGGGAGCTGTTTTTT
v_call: TRBV7-3; d_call: .; j_call: TRBJ2-2; clone_size: .; cdr3_aa: CASSFRDYTGELFF; cdr3_nt: TGTGCCAGCAGCTTCCGTGATTACACCGGGGAGCTGTTTTTT
v_call: TRBV7-9; d_call: TRBD1; j_call: TRBJ2-7; clone_size: .; cdr3_aa: CASSTSDRVGYEQYF; cdr3_nt: TGTGCCAGCAGCACGTCGGACAGGGTAGGATACGAGCAGTACTTC